This is a list of T cell receptor beta chains from one sample in a study of T-cell memory formation after mild COVID-19. Via MiXCR, TCRdb re-called the 5' RACE reads, giving one row per CDR3 protein. This table holds approximately 350,000 distinct CDR3 sequences, roughly 13% found once. What was sequenced was PBMCs or a T cell subset sorted from them (not recorded which). The origin of the receptors is a man younger than 35 who had mild COVID-19 (a few samples of this study predate the infection). Cell type and time point are not known. The CDR3 runs from the conserved cysteine through the conserved F or W. The D gene is left open where the match is weak. Expanded clones get a size class; other rows say once, few or many, or leave the size out.

TRBV5-1	TRBJ1-5	many	TRBD1	CASSVGTGYNQPQHF	TGCGCCAGCAGCGTCGGGACAGGCTACAATCAGCCCCAGCATTTT
TRBV11-2	TRBJ2-7	many	TRBD1	CASSAGTGFEQYF	TGTGCCAGCAGCGCAGGGACAGGGTTCGAGCAGTACTTC
TRBV29-1	TRBJ1-1	few	NA	CSASRGINTEAFF	TGCAGCGCATCACGGGGGATAAACACTGAAGCTTTCTTT
TRBV5-6	TRBJ1-1	few	TRBD1	CASNRGGPIPEAFF	TGTGCCAGCAACCGAGGGGGCCCTATCCCCGAAGCTTTCTTT
TRBV19	TRBJ2-1	few	NA	CASSIDSGYEQFF	TGTGCCAGTAGTATAGATTCGGGGTACGAGCAGTTCTTC
TRBV5-3	TRBJ2-1	NA	NA	CARNRGNGEQFF	TGTGCCAGAAATCGTGGGAACGGTGAGCAGTTCTTC
TRBV4-2	TRBJ1-5	NA	NA	CASSQDSGVKQPQHF	TGTGCCAGCAGCCAAGATTCAGGGGTGAAACAGCCCCAGCATTTT
TRBV30	TRBJ2-1	NA	NA	CAWGSSGDRFF	TGTGCCTGGGGGAGTAGTGGGGATCGGTTCTTC
TRBV7-6	TRBJ1-1	once	NA	CASSLGPQGNTEALF	TGTGCCAGCAGCTTAGGCCCCCAGGGGAACACTGAAGCTTTATTT
TRBV9	TRBJ1-1	NA	TRBD1	CASSASGTDYTEAFF	TGTGCCAGCAGCGCATCCGGGACAGACTACACTGAAGCTTTCTTT
TRBV7-3	TRBJ2-1	NA	TRBD2	CASSPIAGAYNEQFF	TGTGCCAGCAGCCCGATAGCGGGGGCCTACAATGAGCAGTTCTTC
TRBV7-2	TRBJ2-2	few	NA	CASSRSSDYGGTGELFF	TGTGCCAGCAGCCGTTCGTCGGACTACGGGGGCACCGGGGAGCTGTTTTTT
TRBV11-2	TRBJ2-3	few	NA	CASRGGGRDLTDTQYF	TGTGCCAGCAGAGGCGGAGGGCGCGACCTCACAGATACGCAGTATTTT
TRBV12-3/TRBV12-4	TRBJ2-1	many	TRBD2	CASILQGLAGNNEQFF	TGTGCCAGCATCCTCCAAGGGCTAGCGGGTAACAATGAGCAGTTCTTC
TRBV7-2	TRBJ2-5	NA	TRBD1	CASSSTGGHFETQYF	TGTGCCAGCAGCTCGACAGGGGGCCACTTTGAGACCCAGTACTTC
TRBV5-1	TRBJ2-5	many	NA	CASRLDQETQYF	TGCGCCAGCAGATTGGACCAAGAGACCCAGTACTTC
TRBV12-3/TRBV12-4	TRBJ1-5	many	NA	CASSYGNQPQHF	TGTGCCAGCAGTTACGGCAATCAGCCCCAGCATTTT
TRBV4-3	TRBJ2-3	few	NA	CASSQDGTRGDTQYF	TGCGCCAGCAGCCAAGATGGAACCAGGGGAGATACGCAGTATTTT
TRBV6-5	TRBJ1-5	NA	NA	CASSLWSGGNQPQHF	TGTGCCAGCAGTTTATGGTCAGGGGGCAATCAGCCCCAGCATTTT
TRBV19	TRBJ2-4	NA	TRBD2	CASSMILAGGGVQYF	TGTGCCAGTAGTATGATACTAGCGGGGGGCGGAGTTCAGTACTTC
TRBV29-1	TRBJ1-1	NA	NA	CSIESQTEAFF	TGCAGCATAGAGAGTCAGACTGAAGCTTTCTTT
TRBV12-3/TRBV12-4	TRBJ2-4	few	NA	CASSFGAKNIQYF	TGTGCCAGCAGTTTTGGGGCCAAAAACATTCAGTACTTC
TRBV7-8	TRBJ1-4	few	TRBD1	CASSPIHGQGLKLFF	TGTGCCAGCAGCCCAATACACGGACAGGGCCTAAAACTGTTTTTT
TRBV5-1	TRBJ2-1	few	NA	CASSLIQKHYNEQFF	TGCGCCAGCAGCTTGATTCAGAAACATTACAATGAGCAGTTCTTC
TRBV7-3	TRBJ2-1	NA	NA	CASGERGGNNEQFF	TGTGCCAGCGGCGAGAGGGGGGGCAACAATGAGCAGTTCTTC
TRBV6-6	TRBJ2-7	few	NA	CASVGTYEQYF	TGTGCCAGCGTCGGCACCTACGAGCAGTACTTC
TRBV29-1	TRBJ2-1	NA	TRBD1	CSVEKITGQHSYNEQFF	TGCAGCGTTGAAAAGATTACGGGACAGCACTCCTACAATGAGCAGTTCTTC
TRBV7-8	TRBJ2-6	NA	NA	CASSYGDRLLSSGANVLTF	TGTGCCAGCAGCTACGGTGACAGGTTACTAAGCTCTGGGGCCAACGTCCTGACTTTC
TRBV4-1	TRBJ2-1	few	TRBD2	CASSQIVSGGSYNEQFF	TGCGCCAGCAGCCAAATCGTCAGCGGGGGCTCCTACAATGAGCAGTTCTTC
TRBV4-2	TRBJ1-2	few	TRBD1	CASSQDRDRDYYGYTF	TGTGCCAGCAGCCAAGATCGGGACAGGGATTACTATGGCTACACCTTC
TRBV6-1	TRBJ2-3	NA	TRBD2	CASSPPRAGLTDTQYF	TGTGCCAGCAGTCCCCCGCGAGCGGGACTCACAGATACGCAGTATTTT
TRBV29-1	TRBJ2-1	few	NA	CSVEPRGHNEQFF	TGCAGCGTTGAGCCTCGGGGGCACAATGAGCAGTTCTTC
TRBV6-2/TRBV6-3	TRBJ2-1	few	TRBD1	CATRGWQGASEGFF	TGTGCCACCCGGGGGTGGCAGGGGGCCTCAGAGGGCTTCTTC
TRBV4-1	TRBJ2-4	NA	NA	CASSQVELAKNIQYF	TGCGCCAGCAGCCAGGTGGAACTAGCCAAAAACATTCAGTACTTC
TRBV5-1	TRBJ2-3	NA	NA	CASSPAARVSTDTQYF	TGCGCCAGCAGCCCCGCTGCTCGGGTCAGCACAGATACGCAGTATTTT
TRBV5-1	TRBJ2-7	NA	NA	CASTLLQGSYEQYF	TGCGCCAGCACCCTTCTACAGGGTTCCTACGAGCAGTACTTC